What follows are 5 T cell receptor beta chains derived from one specimen sequenced in a study of post-analysis software for immune sequencing data. Study-level results: Controls had lower frequencies than patients of five TRBV segments, which included TRBV5-6, TRBV5-1 and TRBV20-1.

No antigen has been identified for these receptors. The library was made from cDNA and included unique molecular identifiers. Each CDR3 protein is one row after TCRdb ran MiXCR on the PCR reads. The sample holds about 760,000 distinct CDR3 sequences, about 32% seen once. Input material: blood. These receptors all stem from a girl aged 10-17 years with multiple sclerosis.

This clonotype was seen a few times. V is TRBV20-1 and J is TRBJ2-1, with 15 bases that match TRBD2. The CDR3 consists of 17 residues. With 1 base clipped from V and 3 bases from J, the junction kept 4 bases outside the gene matches. Germline values: CDR1 DFQATT, CDR2 SNEGSKA (reference sequence). For the CDR3, the DNA is TGCAGTGCTAGAGTCCGGACTAGCGGGGGGGTCTACAATGAGCAGTTCTTC. Encoded protein: CSARVRTSGGVYNEQFF.

This clonotype has a handful of counts. The V call is TRBV20-1, the J call TRBJ1-5; the D is unclear. This CDR3 is 15 amino acids long. The V end lost 3 bases, the J end lost 0 bases, and 12 bases lay between the germline ends. Germline V gene data show CDR1 as DFQATT and CDR2 as SNEGSKA (reference sequence). CDR3 DNA sequence: TGCAGTGCTAGGATGGGCGGATATAGCAATCAGCCCCAGCATTTT. Translated, it gives CSARMGGYSNQPQHF.

The J gene is TRBJ2-1, the V gene TRBV2; 7 nucleotides agree with TRBD2. Per germline, CDR1 SNHLY and CDR2 FYNNEI. The CDR3 runs 14 residues. Trimming took 8 bases from V and 8 from J; bases not matched to a gene: 12. The CDR3 loop reads CASPTSGIADEQFF. In DNA form, the CDR3 reads TGTGCCAGCCCAACAAGCGGGATTGCGGATGAGCAGTTCTTC.

The V and J genes are TRBV14 and TRBJ2-1, with D unresolved. Germline CDR1 and CDR2: SGHDN and FVKESK. The CDR3 is made up of 16 amino acids. Trimming left V 1 base short and J 5 bases short, with 15 bases between. CDR3 coding DNA: TGTGCCAGCAGCCAAGTCGTTGTGCCCCGGGACAATGAGCAGTTCTTC. Translation gives CASSQVVVPRDNEQFF.

This clonotype was counted between two and nine times. The chain uses TRBV7-2 and TRBJ1-1; no reliable D call. The CDR3 is 14 amino acids. The germline V gene encodes CDR1 SGHTA and CDR2 FQGNSA. The V gene lost 1 base and the J gene lost 4 bases, with 10 bases spanning the gap. The CDR3 region has the DNA TGTGCCAGCAGCTTAGTAAGAGCGAGCACTGAAGCTTTCTTT. It codes for CASSLVRASTEAFF.